Given below is one T cell receptor (beta chain) in context. The sample originates from a study of blood T cell repertoires in COVID-19. On the study more broadly: T cells, B-cell-depleted T cells, or PBMCs provided the cDNA or gDNA that served as material.

Methods used by the authors: Estimates of nucleated cell counts were drawn from the amplification of reference gene primers. Repertoires were generated with immunoSEQ multiplex PCR, while TCRdb's copy carries only in-frame clones and drops some. The V and J calls and clone size are taken from that table; D and trimming were inferred from the DNA. The sample records 53,000 or so clones, approximately 84% being singletons. Trimming cost V 0 bases and J 4 bases; bases outside gene matches: 9. CDR1 LGHNA and CDR2 YSLEER come from the germline V gene. The CDR3 loop spans 18 amino acids. The J gene is TRBJ2-3, the V gene TRBV4-3, with TRBD2 identical over 11 bases. This clonotype was obtained from an older man with active COVID-19. The sequenced material came from peripheral blood. This CDR3 reads CASSQDSALAGGPDTQYF. The DNA for the CDR3 is TGCGCCAGCAGCCAAGATTCCGCCCTAGCGGGAGGTCCAGATACGCAGTATTTT.